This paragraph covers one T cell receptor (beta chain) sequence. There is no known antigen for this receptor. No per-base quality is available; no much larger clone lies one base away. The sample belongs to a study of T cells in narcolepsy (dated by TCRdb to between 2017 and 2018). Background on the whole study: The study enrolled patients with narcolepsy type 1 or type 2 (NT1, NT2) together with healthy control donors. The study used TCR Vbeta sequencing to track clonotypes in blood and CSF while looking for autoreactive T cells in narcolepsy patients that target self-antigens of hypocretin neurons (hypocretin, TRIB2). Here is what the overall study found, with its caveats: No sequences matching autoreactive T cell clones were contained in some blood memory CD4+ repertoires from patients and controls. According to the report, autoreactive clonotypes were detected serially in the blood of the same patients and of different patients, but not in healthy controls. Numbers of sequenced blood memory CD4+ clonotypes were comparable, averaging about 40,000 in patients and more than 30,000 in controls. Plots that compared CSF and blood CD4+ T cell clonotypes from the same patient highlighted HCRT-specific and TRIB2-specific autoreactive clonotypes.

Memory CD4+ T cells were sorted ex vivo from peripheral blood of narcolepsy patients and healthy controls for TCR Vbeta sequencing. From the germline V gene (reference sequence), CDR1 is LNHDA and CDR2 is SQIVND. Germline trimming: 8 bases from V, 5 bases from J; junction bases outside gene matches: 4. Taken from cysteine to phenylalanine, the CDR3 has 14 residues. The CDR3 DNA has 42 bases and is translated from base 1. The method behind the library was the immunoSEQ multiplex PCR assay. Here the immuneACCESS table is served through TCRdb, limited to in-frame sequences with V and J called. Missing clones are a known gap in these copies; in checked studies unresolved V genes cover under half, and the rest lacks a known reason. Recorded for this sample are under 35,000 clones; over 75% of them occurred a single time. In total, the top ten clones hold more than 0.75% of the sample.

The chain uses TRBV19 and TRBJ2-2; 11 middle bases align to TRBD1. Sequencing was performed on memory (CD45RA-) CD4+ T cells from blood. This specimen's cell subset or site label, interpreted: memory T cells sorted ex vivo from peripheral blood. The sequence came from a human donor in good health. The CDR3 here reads CASAGTGGTGELFF. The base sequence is TGTGCCAGTGCCGGGACAGGGGGTACCGGGGAGCTGTTTTTT.